This T cell receptor beta chain was observed in a study of radiotherapy plus CTLA-4 blockade in lung cancer. Clones were sequenced by immunoSEQ multiplex PCR, and TCRdb holds only the in-frame ones, with some missing. Here the sample spans about 35,000 clones, around 85% being singletons. The sample here was peripheral blood, taken from a patient treated with radiotherapy plus ipilimumab. The clonotype was recovered from a human donor with non-small cell lung cancer who had stable disease on radiotherapy plus ipilimumab.

The CDR3 DNA reads as TGTGCCTGCGGGAGACAGGGGGCGAGCTATGGCTACACCTTC. Translating gives CACGRQGASYGYTF. The rearrangement uses TRBV28 and TRBJ1-2; 10 nucleotides line up with TRBD1. Germline lookup yields CDR1 MDHEN and CDR2 SYDVKM. Trimming at V came to 11 bases and at J to 4 bases, leaving 10 bases not matched to a gene. The CDR3 has 14 residues.